The clone carrying this T cell receptor beta chain was seen ten or more times. The record originates from a study of regulatory T cells in long-lasting Graves disease. CDR3-region Arm-PCR and iRepertoire HTBI primers produced the TCR beta libraries. TCRdb passed the multiplex PCR reads through MiXCR, listing each CDR3 protein once. The sample has fewer than 350,000 distinct CDR3 sequences; about 20% are singletons. Time point noted: newly diagnosed GD, antithyroid drugs for less than 3 months. Following extraction of RNA from PBMCs, that RNA was used to make the TCR library. Trimming shortened V by 2 bases and J by 2 bases, and 4 bases separated the two germline ends. The germline gives CDR1 MNHEY, CDR2 SMNVEV (reference sequence). CDR3 length: 14 residues.

V and J are TRBV27 and TRBJ2-6; D is undetermined. The receptor was isolated from a female donor with Graves disease. The sample consisted of peripheral blood mononuclear cells (PBMCs), taken at new diagnosis, from a patient treated with antithyroid drugs. The CDR3 loop reads CASSLIPGANVLTF. CDR3 nucleotide sequence: TGTGCCAGCAGTTTAATTCCTGGGGCCAACGTCCTGACTTTC. Looking up the rest from reference TRBV27 and TRBJ2-6 gives the full variable domain: EAQVTQNPRYLITVTGKKLTVTCSQNMNHEYMSWYRQDPGLGLRQIYYSMNVEVTDKGDVPEGYKVSRKEKRNFPLILESPSPNQTSLYFCASSLIPGANVLTFGAGSRLTVL.